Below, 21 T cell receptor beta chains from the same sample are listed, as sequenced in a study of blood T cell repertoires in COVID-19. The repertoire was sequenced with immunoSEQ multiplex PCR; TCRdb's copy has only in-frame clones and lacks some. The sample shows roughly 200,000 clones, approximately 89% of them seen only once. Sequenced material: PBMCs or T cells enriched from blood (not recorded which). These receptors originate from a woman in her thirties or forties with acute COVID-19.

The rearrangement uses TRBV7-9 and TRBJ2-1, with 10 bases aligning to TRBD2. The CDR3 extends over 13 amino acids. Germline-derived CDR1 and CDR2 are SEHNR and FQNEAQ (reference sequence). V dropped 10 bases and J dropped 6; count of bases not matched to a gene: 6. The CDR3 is CAIKRLAGNEQFF. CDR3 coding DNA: TGTGCCATCAAGCGACTAGCGGGCAATGAGCAGTTCTTC.

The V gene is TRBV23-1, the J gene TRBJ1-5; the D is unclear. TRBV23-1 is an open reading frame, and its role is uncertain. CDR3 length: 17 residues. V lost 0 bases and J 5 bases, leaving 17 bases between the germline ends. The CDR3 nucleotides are TGCGCCAGCAGTCAATCGTCCGGTCGAGTGAGGTATCAGCCCCAGCATTTT. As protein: CASSQSSGRVRYQPQHF.

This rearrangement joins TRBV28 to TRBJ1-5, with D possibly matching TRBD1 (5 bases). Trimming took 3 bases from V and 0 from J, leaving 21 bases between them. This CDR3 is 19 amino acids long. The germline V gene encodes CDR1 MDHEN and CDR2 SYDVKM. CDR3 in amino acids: CASSFGHSSRVYSNQPQHF. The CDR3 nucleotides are TGTGCCAGCAGTTTTGGGCATTCGAGCAGGGTTTATAGCAATCAGCCCCAGCATTTT. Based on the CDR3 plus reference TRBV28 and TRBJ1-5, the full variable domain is DVKVTQSSRYLVKRTGEKVFLECVQDMDHENMFWYRQDPGLGLRLIYFSYDVKMKEKGDIPEGYSVSREKKERFSLILESASTNQTSMYLCASSFGHSSRVYSNQPQHFGDGTRLSIL.

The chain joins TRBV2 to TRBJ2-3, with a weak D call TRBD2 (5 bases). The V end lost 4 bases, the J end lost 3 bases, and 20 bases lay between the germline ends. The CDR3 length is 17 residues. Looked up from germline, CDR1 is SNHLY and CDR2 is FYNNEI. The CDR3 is CASSVESVGERTDTQYF. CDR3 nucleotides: TGTGCCAGCAGTGTTGAGTCGGTGGGAGAGAGGACAGATACGCAGTATTTT. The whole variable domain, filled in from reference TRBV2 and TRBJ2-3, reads EPEVTQTPSHQVTQMGQEVILRCVPISNHLYFYWYRQILGQKVEFLVSFYNNEISEKSEIFDDQFSVERPDGSNFTLKIRSTKLEDSAMYFCASSVESVGERTDTQYFGPGTRLTVL.

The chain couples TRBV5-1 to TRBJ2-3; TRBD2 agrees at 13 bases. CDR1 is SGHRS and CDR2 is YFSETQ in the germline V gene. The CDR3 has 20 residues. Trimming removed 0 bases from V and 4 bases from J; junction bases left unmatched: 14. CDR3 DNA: TGCGCCAGCAGCTTGGGGGGACTAGCGGGACCAAACCCGACGCCAGATACGCAGTATTTT. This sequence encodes CASSLGGLAGPNPTPDTQYF.

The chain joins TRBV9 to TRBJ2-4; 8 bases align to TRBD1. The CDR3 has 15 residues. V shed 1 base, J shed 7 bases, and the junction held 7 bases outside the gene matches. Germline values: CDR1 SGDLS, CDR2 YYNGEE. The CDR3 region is CASSVSDRGRNIQYF. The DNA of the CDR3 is TGTGCCAGCAGCGTATCCGACAGGGGCCGGAACATTCAGTACTTC.

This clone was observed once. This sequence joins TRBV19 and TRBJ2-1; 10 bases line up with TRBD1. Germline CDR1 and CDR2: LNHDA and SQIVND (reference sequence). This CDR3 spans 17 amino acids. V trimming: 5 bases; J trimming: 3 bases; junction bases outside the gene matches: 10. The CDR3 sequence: CASSYTWGQGSYNEQFF. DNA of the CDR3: TGTGCCAGTAGTTACACCTGGGGACAGGGGAGCTACAATGAGCAGTTCTTC.

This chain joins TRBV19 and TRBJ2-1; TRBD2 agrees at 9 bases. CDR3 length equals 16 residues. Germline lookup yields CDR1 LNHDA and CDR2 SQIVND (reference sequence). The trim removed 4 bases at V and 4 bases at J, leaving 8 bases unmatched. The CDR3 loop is CASSRGAGGPYNEQFF. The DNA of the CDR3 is TGTGCCAGTAGTAGAGGCGCGGGAGGGCCGTACAATGAGCAGTTCTTC.

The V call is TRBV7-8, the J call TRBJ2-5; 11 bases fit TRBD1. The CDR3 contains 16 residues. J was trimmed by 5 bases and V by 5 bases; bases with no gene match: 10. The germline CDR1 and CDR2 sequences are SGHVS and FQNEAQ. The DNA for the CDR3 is TGTGCCAGCAGCGGTGGACAGGGGGCGGCGTGGGAGACCCAGTACTTC. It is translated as CASSGGQGAAWETQYF. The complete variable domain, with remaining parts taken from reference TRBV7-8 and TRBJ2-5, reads GAGVSQSPRYKVAKRGQDVALRCDPISGHVSLFWYQQALGQGPEFLTYFQNEAQLDKSGLPSDRFFAERPEGSVSTLKIQRTQQEDSAVYLCASSGGQGAAWETQYFGPGTRLLVL.

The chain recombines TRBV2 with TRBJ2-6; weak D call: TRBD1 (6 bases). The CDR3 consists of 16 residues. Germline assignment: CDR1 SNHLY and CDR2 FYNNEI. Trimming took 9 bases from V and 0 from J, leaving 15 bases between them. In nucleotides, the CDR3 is TGTGCCAGTGGACAGTCTGGGGGCTCTGGGGCCAACGTCCTGACTTTC. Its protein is CASGQSGGSGANVLTF. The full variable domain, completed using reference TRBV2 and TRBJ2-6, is EPEVTQTPSHQVTQMGQEVILRCVPISNHLYFYWYRQILGQKVEFLVSFYNNEISEKSEIFDDQFSVERPDGSNFTLKIRSTKLEDSAMYFCASGQSGGSGANVLTFGAGSRLTVL.

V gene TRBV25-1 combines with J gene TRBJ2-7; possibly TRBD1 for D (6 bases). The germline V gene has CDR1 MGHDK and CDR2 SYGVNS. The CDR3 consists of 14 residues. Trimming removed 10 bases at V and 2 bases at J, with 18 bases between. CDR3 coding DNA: TGTGCCACCGAGCCCCGGGACATCACCTACGAGCAGTACTTC. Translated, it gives CATEPRDITYEQYF.

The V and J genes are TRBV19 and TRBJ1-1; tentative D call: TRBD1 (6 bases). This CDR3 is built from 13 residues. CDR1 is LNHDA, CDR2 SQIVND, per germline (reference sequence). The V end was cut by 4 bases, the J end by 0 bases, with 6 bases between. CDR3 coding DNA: TGTGCCAGTAGTAGGACAGTGAACACTGAAGCTTTCTTT. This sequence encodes CASSRTVNTEAFF.

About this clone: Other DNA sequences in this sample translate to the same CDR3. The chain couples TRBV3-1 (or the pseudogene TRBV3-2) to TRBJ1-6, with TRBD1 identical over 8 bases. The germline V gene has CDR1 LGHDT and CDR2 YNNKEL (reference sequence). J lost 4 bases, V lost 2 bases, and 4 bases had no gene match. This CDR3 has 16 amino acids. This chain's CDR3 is CASSQRQGPYNSPLHF. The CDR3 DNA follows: TGTGCCAGCAGCCAACGACAGGGGCCATATAATTCACCCCTCCACTTT.

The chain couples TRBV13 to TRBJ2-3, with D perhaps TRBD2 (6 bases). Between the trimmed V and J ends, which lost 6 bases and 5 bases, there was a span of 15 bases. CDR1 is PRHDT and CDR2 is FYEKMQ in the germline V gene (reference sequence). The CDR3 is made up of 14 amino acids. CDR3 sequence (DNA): TGTGCCAGCAGGACGGCTCGGGAGTTAGATACGCAGTATTTT. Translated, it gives CASRTARELDTQYF.

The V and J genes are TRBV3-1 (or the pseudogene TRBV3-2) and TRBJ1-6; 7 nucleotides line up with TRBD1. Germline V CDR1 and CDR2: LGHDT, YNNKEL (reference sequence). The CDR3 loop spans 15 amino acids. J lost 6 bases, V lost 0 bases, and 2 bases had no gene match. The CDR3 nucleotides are TGTGCCAGCAGCCAAGATGACAGGGTTAATTCACCCCTCCACTTT. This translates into CASSQDDRVNSPLHF.

This CDR3 is CASSVPAGFYEQYF. CDR3 DNA sequence: TGTGCCAGCAGTGTTCCGGCGGGATTCTACGAGCAGTACTTC. The chain carries TRBV6-4 and TRBJ2-7, with D possibly TRBD2 on 6 matching bases. Trimming removed 4 bases at V and 3 bases at J, with 13 bases between. CDR1 and CDR2 from the germline V gene are MRHNA and SNTAGT. This CDR3 has 14 residues.

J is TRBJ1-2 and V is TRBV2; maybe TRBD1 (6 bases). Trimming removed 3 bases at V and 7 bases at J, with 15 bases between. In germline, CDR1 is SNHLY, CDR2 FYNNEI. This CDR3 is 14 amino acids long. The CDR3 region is CASSEGAGLGGYTF. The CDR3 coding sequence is TGTGCCAGCAGTGAGGGGGCAGGGCTTGGTGGCTACACCTTC.

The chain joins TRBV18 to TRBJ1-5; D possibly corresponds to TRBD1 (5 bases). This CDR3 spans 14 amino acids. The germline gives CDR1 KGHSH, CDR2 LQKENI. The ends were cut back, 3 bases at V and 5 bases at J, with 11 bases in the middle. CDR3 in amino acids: CASSPDREDQPQHF. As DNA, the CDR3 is TGTGCCAGCTCACCTGACAGAGAAGATCAGCCCCAGCATTTT.

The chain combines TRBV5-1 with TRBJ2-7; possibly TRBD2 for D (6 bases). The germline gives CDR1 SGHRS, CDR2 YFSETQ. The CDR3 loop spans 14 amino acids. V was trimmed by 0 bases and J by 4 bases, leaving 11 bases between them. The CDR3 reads CASSLVAGIYEQYF. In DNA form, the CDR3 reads TGCGCCAGCAGCTTGGTTGCGGGGATATACGAGCAGTACTTC. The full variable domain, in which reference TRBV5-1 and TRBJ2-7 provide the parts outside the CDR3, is KAGVTQTPRYLIKTRGQQVTLSCSPISGHRSVSWYQQTPGQGLQFLFEYFSETQRNKGNFPGRFSGRQFSNSRSEMNVSTLELGDSALYLCASSLVAGIYEQYFGPGTRLTVT.

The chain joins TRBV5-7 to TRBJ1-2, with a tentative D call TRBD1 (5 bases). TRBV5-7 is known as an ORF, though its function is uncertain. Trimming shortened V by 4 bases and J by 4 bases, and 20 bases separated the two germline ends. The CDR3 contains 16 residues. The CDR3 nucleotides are TGTGCCAGCAGCCTGGAAAATACAGGACCGATCTATGGCTACACCTTC. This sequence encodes CASSLENTGPIYGYTF.

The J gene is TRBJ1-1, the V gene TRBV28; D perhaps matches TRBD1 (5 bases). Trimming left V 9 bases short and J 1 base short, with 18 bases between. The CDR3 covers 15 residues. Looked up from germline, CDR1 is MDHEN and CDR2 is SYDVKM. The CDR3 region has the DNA TGTGCCAGTCCCCGGGTTTTAGGACAGAACACTGAAGCTTTCTTT. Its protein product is CASPRVLGQNTEAFF.